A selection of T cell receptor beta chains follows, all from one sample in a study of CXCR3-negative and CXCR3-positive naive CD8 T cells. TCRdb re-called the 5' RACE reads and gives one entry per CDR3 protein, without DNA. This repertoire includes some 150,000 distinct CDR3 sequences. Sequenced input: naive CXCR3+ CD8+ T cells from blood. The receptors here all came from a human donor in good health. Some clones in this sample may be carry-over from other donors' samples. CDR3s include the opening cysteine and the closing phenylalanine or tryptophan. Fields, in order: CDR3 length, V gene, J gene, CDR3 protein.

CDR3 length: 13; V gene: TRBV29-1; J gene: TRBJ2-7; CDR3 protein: CSVEGDSAYEQYF
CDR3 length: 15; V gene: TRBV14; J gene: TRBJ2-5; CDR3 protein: CASSQLQAAAETQYF
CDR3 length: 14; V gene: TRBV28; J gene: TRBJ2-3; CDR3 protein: CASSNSGGTDTQYF
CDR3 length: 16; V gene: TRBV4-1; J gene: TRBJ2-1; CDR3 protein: CASSQEVPSDLAEQFF
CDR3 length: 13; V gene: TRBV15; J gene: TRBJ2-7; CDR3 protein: CATSPRTGSEQYF
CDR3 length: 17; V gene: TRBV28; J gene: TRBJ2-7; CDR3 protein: CATGTSGGAQSSYEQYF
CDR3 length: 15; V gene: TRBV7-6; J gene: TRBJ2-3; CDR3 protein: CASSLSPGGVDTQYF
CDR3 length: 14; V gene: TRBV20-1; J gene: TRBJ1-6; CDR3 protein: CSARIGVGKSPLHF
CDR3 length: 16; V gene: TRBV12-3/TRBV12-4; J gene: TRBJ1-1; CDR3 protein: CASRPGQTGVNTEAFF
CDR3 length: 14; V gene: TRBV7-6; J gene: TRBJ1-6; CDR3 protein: CASRTGTGNSPLHF
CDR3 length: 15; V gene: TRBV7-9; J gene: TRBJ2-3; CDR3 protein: CASSSARPVADTQYF
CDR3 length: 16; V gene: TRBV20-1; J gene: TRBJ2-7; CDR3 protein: CSARPGLAGAEYEQYF
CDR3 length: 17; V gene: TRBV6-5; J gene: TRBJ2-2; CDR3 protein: CASSLDYLGSNTGELFF
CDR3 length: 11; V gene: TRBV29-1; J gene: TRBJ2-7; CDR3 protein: CSVRGPYEQYF
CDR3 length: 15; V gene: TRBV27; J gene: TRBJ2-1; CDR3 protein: CASSTDPGTSYEQFF
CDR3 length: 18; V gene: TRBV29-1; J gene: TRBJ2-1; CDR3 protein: CSVEAPLPGLATYNEQFF
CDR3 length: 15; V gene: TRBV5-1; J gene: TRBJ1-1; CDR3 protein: CASSLSDPTGTEAFF
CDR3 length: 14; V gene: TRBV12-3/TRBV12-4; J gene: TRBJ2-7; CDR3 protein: CASSQRGSSYEQYF
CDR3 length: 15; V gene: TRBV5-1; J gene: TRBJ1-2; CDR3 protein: CASSLEGTGLRGYTF
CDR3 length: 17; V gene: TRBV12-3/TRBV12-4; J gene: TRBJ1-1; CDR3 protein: CASLLATGARGNSEAFF
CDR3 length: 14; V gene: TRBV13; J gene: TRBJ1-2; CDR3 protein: CASSPRTFNYGYTF
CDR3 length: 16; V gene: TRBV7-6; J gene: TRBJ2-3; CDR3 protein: CASSAPGGWVTDTQYF
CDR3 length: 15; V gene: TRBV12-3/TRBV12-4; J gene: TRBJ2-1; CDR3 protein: CASSPPGNTYNEQFF
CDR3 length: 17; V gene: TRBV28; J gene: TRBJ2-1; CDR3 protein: CASSLGFSGGMRNEQFF
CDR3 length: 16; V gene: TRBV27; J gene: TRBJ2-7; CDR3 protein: CASSLRGTSGRYEQYF
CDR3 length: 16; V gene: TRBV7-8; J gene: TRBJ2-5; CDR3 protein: CASSLAGGGDQETQYF
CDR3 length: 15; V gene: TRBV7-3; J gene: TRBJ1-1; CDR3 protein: CASSFDTGSHTEAFF
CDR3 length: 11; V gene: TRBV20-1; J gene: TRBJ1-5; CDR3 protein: CSARDRESQHF
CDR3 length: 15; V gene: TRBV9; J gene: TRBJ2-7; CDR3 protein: CASSVADTGIYEQYF
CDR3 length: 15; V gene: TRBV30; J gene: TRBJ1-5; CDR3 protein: CAWNEGADSNQPQHF
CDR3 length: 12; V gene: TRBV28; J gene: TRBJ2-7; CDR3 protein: CASSRGDYEQYF
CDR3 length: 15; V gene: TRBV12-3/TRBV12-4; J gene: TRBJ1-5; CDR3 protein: CASSLAAQPNQPQHF
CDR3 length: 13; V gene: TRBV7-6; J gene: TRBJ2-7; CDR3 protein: CASSPRMSYEQYF
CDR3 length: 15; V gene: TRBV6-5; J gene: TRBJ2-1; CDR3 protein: CASSPTVDSKNEQFF
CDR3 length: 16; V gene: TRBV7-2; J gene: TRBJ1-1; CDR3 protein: CASSQDGQGANTEAFF
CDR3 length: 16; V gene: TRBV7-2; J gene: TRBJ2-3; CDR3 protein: CASSLDVGAGVDTQYF
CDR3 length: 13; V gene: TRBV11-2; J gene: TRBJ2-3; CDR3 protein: CANRGSGADTQYF
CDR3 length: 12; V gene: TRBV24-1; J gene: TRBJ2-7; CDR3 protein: CATSDWDSEQYF
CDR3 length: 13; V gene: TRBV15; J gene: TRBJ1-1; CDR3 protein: CATTQYTGNAAFF
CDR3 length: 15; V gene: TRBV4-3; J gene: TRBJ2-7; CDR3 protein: CASSQEGGQNYEQYF
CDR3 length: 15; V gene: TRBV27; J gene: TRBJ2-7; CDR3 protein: CASSFSGRGAYEQYF
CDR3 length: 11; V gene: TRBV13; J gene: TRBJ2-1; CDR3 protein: CASRTGTSEFF
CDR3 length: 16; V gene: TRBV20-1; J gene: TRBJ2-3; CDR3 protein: CSARDPSGRDPDTQYF
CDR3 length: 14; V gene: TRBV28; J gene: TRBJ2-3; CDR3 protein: CASSSDASTDTQYF
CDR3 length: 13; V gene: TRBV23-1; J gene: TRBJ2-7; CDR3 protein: CAIQPDREGEQYF
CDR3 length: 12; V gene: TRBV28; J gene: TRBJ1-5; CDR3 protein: CASFTADQPQHF
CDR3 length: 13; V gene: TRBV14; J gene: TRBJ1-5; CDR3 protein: CASSQGPNQPQHF
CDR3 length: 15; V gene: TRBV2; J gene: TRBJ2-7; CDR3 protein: CASLTPGGTSYEQYF
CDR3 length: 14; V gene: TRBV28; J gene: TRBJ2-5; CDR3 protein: CASSFFAGEETQYF
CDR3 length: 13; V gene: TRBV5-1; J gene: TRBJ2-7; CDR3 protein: CASSPGQGHEQYF